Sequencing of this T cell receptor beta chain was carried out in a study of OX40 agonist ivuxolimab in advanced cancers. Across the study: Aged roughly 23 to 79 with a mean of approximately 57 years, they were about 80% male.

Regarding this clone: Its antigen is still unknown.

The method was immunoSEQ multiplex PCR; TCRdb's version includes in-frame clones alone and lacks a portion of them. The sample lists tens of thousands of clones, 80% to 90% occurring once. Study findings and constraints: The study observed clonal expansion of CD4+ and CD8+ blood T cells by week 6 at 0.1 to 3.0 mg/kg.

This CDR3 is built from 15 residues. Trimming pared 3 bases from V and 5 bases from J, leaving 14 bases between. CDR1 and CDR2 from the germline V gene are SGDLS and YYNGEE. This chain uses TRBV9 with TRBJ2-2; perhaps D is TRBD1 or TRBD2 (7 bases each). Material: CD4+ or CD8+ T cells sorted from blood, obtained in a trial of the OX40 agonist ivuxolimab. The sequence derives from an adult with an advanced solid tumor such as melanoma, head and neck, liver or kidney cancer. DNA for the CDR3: TGTGCCAGCAGCGGAAGGGGGCGGGGGACCGGGGAGCTGTTTTTT. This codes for CASSGRGRGTGELFF.